These 26 T cell receptor beta chains came from one sample sequenced in a study of blood T cell repertoires in COVID-19. Assay: immunoSEQ multiplex PCR; the TCRdb copy retains only in-frame clones and omits some. The sample shows fewer than 400,000 clones, about nine tenths of them seen only once. The source material was PBMCs or T cells enriched from blood (not recorded which). The receptor set was obtained from a man in his sixties who had recovered from COVID-19.

This chain connects TRBV27 to TRBJ1-5; maybe TRBD1 (5 bases). CDR1 is MNHEY, CDR2 SMNVEV, per germline (reference sequence). The CDR3 is 13 amino acids. Trimming cost V 2 bases and J 6 bases, with 8 bases left between them. DNA for the CDR3: TGTGCCAGCAGTTTAAGGGGCGGTCAGCCCCAGCATTTT. This encodes CASSLRGGQPQHF.

The rearrangement joins TRBV5-1 to TRBJ1-3; D is perhaps TRBD1 (6 bases). CDR1 is SGHRS, CDR2 YFSETQ, per germline. Trimming pared 4 bases from V and 2 bases from J, leaving 13 bases between. The CDR3 spans 15 residues. The CDR3 sequence is CASSKDRYTGNTIYF. CDR3 bases: TGCGCCAGCAGCAAGGACAGATATACTGGAAACACCATATATTTT.

The count of this clone is one. The chain recombines TRBV27 with TRBJ2-1, with 10 nucleotides matching TRBD1. Germline trimming cut 7 bases from V and 5 bases from J; bases unmatched to any gene: 17. This CDR3 is 18 amino acids long. CDR1 and CDR2 from the germline V gene are MNHEY and SMNVEV (reference sequence). CDR3: CASNILPSGTGENNEQFF. CDR3 in DNA: TGTGCCAGCAATATCCTCCCGTCCGGGACAGGGGAAAACAATGAGCAGTTCTTC.

J is TRBJ2-5 and V is TRBV5-1, with TRBD1 matching over 8 bases. CDR1 SGHRS and CDR2 YFSETQ come from the germline V gene. This CDR3 is 14 amino acids long. V gave up 2 bases and J gave up 5 bases; unmatched junction bases: 5. The chain's CDR3 is CASSLTGGWETQYF. In DNA form, the CDR3 reads TGCGCCAGCAGCTTAACAGGGGGATGGGAGACCCAGTACTTC.

CDR3 sequence (DNA): TGTGCCAGCAGCCAGAAGGGCCCCGGGACAGAGCTGTCCGGGGAGCTGTTTTTT. Translated: CASSQKGPGTELSGELFF. The chain combines TRBV3-1 (or the pseudogene TRBV3-2) with TRBJ2-2; 7 bases match TRBD1. Germline CDR1 LGHDT, CDR2 YNNKEL (reference sequence). The CDR3 has 18 amino acids. Losses at the gene ends were 3 bases for V and 6 bases for J; bases not matched to a gene: 16.

This sequence joins TRBV28 and TRBJ2-7; 7 bases map to TRBD1. The V and J ends lost 6 bases and 4 bases, in that order; junction bases with no gene match: 9. The length of the CDR3 is 14 residues. In germline, CDR1 is MDHEN, CDR2 SYDVKM. CDR3 sequence reads: CASRNAGTVYEQYF. CDR3 nucleotide sequence: TGTGCCAGCAGAAACGCCGGGACAGTGTACGAGCAGTACTTC.

As DNA, the CDR3 is TGTGCCACCTCGGGCGGGAAGGACGAGCAGTACTTC. Its protein product is CATSGGKDEQYF. V gene TRBV7-9 combines with J gene TRBJ2-7, with a possible D match to TRBD2 (6 bases). This CDR3 spans 12 amino acids. Germline assignment: CDR1 SEHNR and CDR2 FQNEAQ (reference sequence). V gave up 10 bases and J gave up 5 bases, with 15 bases separating them.

This clone appeared once. The chain is built from TRBV6-5 and TRBJ2-1; 7 bases are a match to TRBD2. The CDR3 spans 15 residues. V dropped 1 base and J dropped 7; count of bases not matched to a gene: 7. Per the germline V gene, CDR1 is MNHEY and CDR2 is SVGAGI. The CDR3 nucleotides are TGTGCCAGCAGTTACTTGGCGGGAGTGTCTAATGAGCAGTTCTTC. Encoded protein: CASSYLAGVSNEQFF.

The rearrangement joins TRBV28 to TRBJ2-7, with 8 bases fitting TRBD1. The trim removed 3 bases at V and 0 bases at J, leaving 4 bases unmatched. CDR3 size: 15 residues. Germline V gene data show CDR1 as MDHEN and CDR2 as SYDVKM. The CDR3 loop reads CASSLTGVASYEQYF. CDR3 coding DNA: TGTGCCAGCAGTTTGACAGGGGTCGCCTCCTACGAGCAGTACTTC.

The chain carries TRBV7-2 and TRBJ2-7, with 7 bases aligning to TRBD1. Germline V gene lookup returns CDR1 SGHTA and CDR2 FQGNSA. The CDR3 is 15 residues long. V lost 3 bases to trimming and J lost 2 bases; unmatched junction nucleotides: 7. This chain's CDR3 is CASSFGQAITYEQYF. CDR3 DNA sequence: TGTGCCAGCAGCTTCGGACAGGCAATTACCTACGAGCAGTACTTC.

The chain couples TRBV6-5 to TRBJ1-1; 7 bases fit TRBD1. Germline trimming cut 7 bases from V and 4 bases from J; bases unmatched to any gene: 6. This CDR3 is built from 13 residues. Germline assignment: CDR1 MNHEY and CDR2 SVGAGI. The CDR3 loop reads CASTDSGGTEAFF. The CDR3 bases are TGTGCCAGCACCGATTCAGGGGGCACTGAAGCTTTCTTT.

This clone is a singleton in its sample. This chain connects TRBV11-2 to TRBJ2-7, with 7 bases lining up with TRBD1. The CDR3 sequence is 16 residues long. V shed 2 bases, J shed 3 bases, and the junction held 10 bases outside the gene matches. CDR1 SGHAT and CDR2 FQNNGV come from the germline V gene. The CDR3 DNA reads TGTGCCAGCAGCTTATCATTCGGGCAGGGGGACTACGAGCAGTACTTC. It is translated as CASSLSFGQGDYEQYF.

This chain links TRBV24-1 with TRBJ2-1, with no clear D. Germline CDR1 reads KGHDR; CDR2 reads SFDVKD. The CDR3 is 12 residues long. Between the trimmed V and J ends, which lost 4 bases and 5 bases, there was a span of 5 bases. Here the CDR3 reads CATSDPNNEQFF. The CDR3 DNA sequence: TGTGCCACCAGTGACCCAAACAATGAGCAGTTCTTC.

This clone was observed once. V is TRBV2 and J is TRBJ2-7; 7 positions match TRBD1. After removal of 3 bases from V and 2 bases from J, the junction contained 7 bases not matched to a gene. The CDR3 length is 15 residues. CDR1 is SNHLY, CDR2 FYNNEI, per germline. CDR3 residues: CASSDQDRYTYEQYF. The CDR3 DNA is TGTGCCAGCAGTGATCAGGACAGGTATACCTACGAGCAGTACTTC.

This chain uses TRBV27 with TRBJ1-5, with 7 nucleotides matching TRBD1. The CDR3 covers 14 residues. V trimming: 9 bases; J trimming: 6 bases; junction bases outside the gene matches: 11. From germline, CDR1 is MNHEY and CDR2 SMNVEV (reference sequence). CDR3: CASKEGQFSQPQHF. CDR3 sequence (DNA): TGTGCCAGTAAGGAGGGACAGTTCAGTCAGCCCCAGCATTTT.

This chain joins TRBV28 and TRBJ1-1; 9 bases are a match to TRBD1. The J segment lost 3 bases and the V segment lost 8 bases, leaving 7 bases of the junction unmatched. CDR1 is MDHEN, CDR2 SYDVKM, per germline. This CDR3 comprises 14 residues. CDR3 sequence: CASAHGTGYTEAFF. CDR3 nucleotides: TGTGCCAGCGCCCACGGGACAGGGTACACTGAAGCTTTCTTT. The entire variable domain, with the rest obtained from reference TRBV28 and TRBJ1-1, is as follows: DVKVTQSSRYLVKRTGEKVFLECVQDMDHENMFWYRQDPGLGLRLIYFSYDVKMKEKGDIPEGYSVSREKKERFSLILESASTNQTSMYLCASAHGTGYTEAFFGQGTRLTVV.

This clone was recorded only once. The chain links TRBV7-8 to TRBJ2-1; 8 bases match TRBD1. The V gene's germline CDR1 is SGHVS and CDR2 FQNEAQ. With 3 bases clipped from V and 2 bases from J, the junction kept 0 bases outside the gene matches. The CDR3 covers 14 residues. For the CDR3, the DNA is TGTGCCAGCAGCTTGGACAGGGCCTACAATGAGCAGTTCTTC. As protein: CASSLDRAYNEQFF. The entire variable domain, with the rest obtained from reference TRBV7-8 and TRBJ2-1, is as follows: GAGVSQSPRYKVAKRGQDVALRCDPISGHVSLFWYQQALGQGPEFLTYFQNEAQLDKSGLPSDRFFAERPEGSVSTLKIQRTQQEDSAVYLCASSLDRAYNEQFFGPGTRLTVL.

The genes are TRBV28 and TRBJ2-7; 11 nucleotides align to TRBD2. V gave up 3 bases and J gave up 5 bases; unmatched junction bases: 9. Per the germline V gene, CDR1 is MDHEN and CDR2 is SYDVKM. This CDR3 has 16 residues. The CDR3 DNA reads TGTGCCAGCAGTTTGGGACTAGCGGACTTTAGGGACGAGCAGTACTTC. Its translation is CASSLGLADFRDEQYF.

The chain links TRBV9 to TRBJ1-6; no clear D. The CDR3 totals 16 residues. With 3 bases removed from V and 5 bases from J, the gap between germline ends came to 15 bases. The germline gives CDR1 SGDLS, CDR2 YYNGEE. In nucleotides, the CDR3 is TGTGCCAGCAGCGGTTCCCGATCACAGCATAATTCACCCCTCCACTTT. This codes for CASSGSRSQHNSPLHF.

The chain employs TRBV7-9 and TRBJ1-5; weak D call: TRBD1 (6 bases). V lost 5 bases, J lost 8 bases, and 13 bases lay in between. Germline lookup yields CDR1 SEHNR and CDR2 FQNEAQ (reference sequence). The length of the CDR3 is 13 residues. The CDR3 bases are TGTGCCAGCAGCAGGGCGACAGGCGAGCCCCAGCATTTT. Translated: CASSRATGEPQHF.

The chain links TRBV13 to TRBJ1-1; possibly TRBD1 for D (6 bases). The CDR3 consists of 14 residues. CDR1 is PRHDT and CDR2 is FYEKMQ in the germline V gene (reference sequence). V lost 5 bases to trimming and J lost 4 bases, with 14 bases between them. The CDR3 bases are TGTGCCAGCAGCCCCCGTAGGGGGGGCACTGAAGCTTTCTTT. This translates into CASSPRRGGTEAFF.

The chain joins TRBV11-2 to TRBJ2-5; no clear D gene. The V gene's germline CDR1 is SGHAT and CDR2 FQNNGV. Trimming took off 6 bases at V and 2 bases at J, with 10 bases between the two ends. The CDR3 loop spans 13 amino acids. The CDR3 DNA follows: TGTGCCAGCAGTTACAGCCTTCAAGAGACCCAGTACTTC. Amino acid sequence: CASSYSLQETQYF.

The V gene is TRBV4-1, the J gene TRBJ2-3, with 10 bases that match TRBD2. V was clipped by 5 bases and J by 2 bases; unmatched bases: 7. This CDR3 region has 16 residues. In germline, CDR1 is MGHRA, CDR2 YSYEKL. CDR3 loop: CASSARTSGYTDTQYF. In DNA, the CDR3 is TGCGCCAGCAGCGCTCGGACTAGCGGATACACAGATACGCAGTATTTT.

This clone was found once. The genes are TRBV2 and TRBJ2-6; possible D gene TRBD1, 5 bases. Germline V gene data show CDR1 as SNHLY and CDR2 as FYNNEI. The CDR3 runs to 16 residues. Trimming pared 3 bases from V and 4 bases from J, leaving 13 bases between. The CDR3 is CASSDVRVSGANVLTF. The DNA for the CDR3 is TGTGCCAGCAGTGACGTCAGGGTATCCGGGGCCAACGTCCTGACTTTC.

The chain links TRBV4-3 to TRBJ1-3; D is possibly TRBD1 (6 bases). The V gene's germline CDR1 is LGHNA and CDR2 YSLEER. The CDR3 consists of 16 residues. With 1 base removed from V and 0 bases from J, the gap between germline ends came to 10 bases. The CDR3 coding sequence is TGCGCCAGCAGCCAAGTCGGGACACCCTCTGGAAACACCATATATTTT. Amino acid sequence: CASSQVGTPSGNTIYF.

This clone was observed a few times. J is TRBJ2-1 and V is TRBV7-9; tentatively, D is TRBD2 (5 bases). Per germline, CDR1 SEHNR and CDR2 FQNEAQ (reference sequence). The V end lost 4 bases, the J end lost 8 bases, and 15 bases lay between the germline ends. The CDR3 extends over 14 amino acids. CDR3 sequence (DNA): TGTGCCAGCAGCTACAAGGGTGGCGGGCATGAGCAGTTCTTC. It is translated as CASSYKGGGHEQFF.